Below are 29 T cell receptor beta chains sequenced from a single sample in a study of blood T cell repertoires in COVID-19 (dated by TCRdb to about 2020). Preparation of the library involved the immunoSEQ multiplex PCR assay. TCRdb limited this immuneACCESS table to in-frame rearrangements with V and J called. A share of clones is missing; checked studies link under half to unresolved V genes, and the rest is unexplained. Recorded for this sample are approximately 230,000 clones; around 80% of them occurred a single time. The ten biggest clones cover approximately 4% of the sample. What was sequenced was peripheral blood. These receptors all stem from a middle-aged woman with active or convalescent COVID-19.

The genes are TRBV14 and TRBJ1-2; D is ambiguous. This CDR3 comprises 14 residues. Trimming took 1 base from V and 7 from J, leaving 13 bases between them. Germline V gene data show CDR1 as SGHDN and CDR2 as FVKESK. The chain's CDR3 is CASSQASSSPGYTF. CDR3 DNA: TGTGCCAGCAGCCAAGCTAGTAGTTCGCCTGGCTACACCTTC.

The table lists this clone with a count of one. This chain connects TRBV6-5 to TRBJ1-4; D gene unclear. Trimming pared 5 bases from V and 0 bases from J, leaving 10 bases between. The V gene's germline CDR1 is MNHEY and CDR2 SVGAGI. The length of the CDR3 is 15 residues. This CDR3 is CASSTSATTNEKLFF. The CDR3 coding sequence is TGTGCCAGCAGTACTTCAGCGACAACTAATGAAAAACTGTTTTTT.

The gene calls are TRBV5-4 and TRBJ1-3; 7 bases align to TRBD1. From germline, CDR1 is SGHNT and CDR2 YYREEE (reference sequence). J lost 4 bases, V lost 4 bases, and 8 bases had no gene match. The CDR3 loop spans 15 amino acids. The CDR3 loop is CASSPDRAKGNTIYF. The DNA for the CDR3 is TGTGCCAGCAGCCCCGACAGGGCGAAGGGAAACACCATATATTTT.

V and J are TRBV10-1 and TRBJ1-1; D is uncertain. Trimming took 3 bases from V and 0 from J, leaving 8 bases between them. The CDR3 loop spans 14 amino acids. Looked up from germline, CDR1 is WNHNN and CDR2 is SYGVQD (reference sequence). CDR3 coding DNA: TGCGCCAGCAGTGAACAGCCCATGAACACTGAAGCTTTCTTT. Translating gives CASSEQPMNTEAFF.

V and J are TRBV6-5 and TRBJ1-5; D perhaps matches TRBD1 (6 bases). Germline values: CDR1 MNHEY, CDR2 SVGAGI. Trimming stripped 0 bases from V and 4 bases from J, with 13 bases between. The CDR3 contains 16 residues. CDR3 coding DNA: TGTGCCAGCAGTTACTCGACCCCAGGGGTTAATCAGCCCCAGCATTTT. Its protein product is CASSYSTPGVNQPQHF.

V usage is TRBV30 and J usage is TRBJ2-7, with TRBD1 as a possible D gene (5 bases). CDR1 is GTSNPN and CDR2 is SVGIG in the germline V gene (reference sequence). V lost 5 bases to trimming and J lost 4 bases, with 9 bases between them. There are 11 residues in the CDR3. The CDR3 spells CAWGRAYEQYV. CDR3 coding DNA: TGTGCCTGGGGCAGGGCGTACGAGCAGTACGTC.

This clone occurred once. The chain links TRBV19 to TRBJ1-3; no definite D call. CDR1 and CDR2 from the germline V gene are LNHDA and SQIVND (reference sequence). V was pared by 5 bases and J by 4 bases, with 9 bases between. The CDR3 is 13 residues long. CDR3 DNA: TGTGCCAGTAGTTCGGGTCCGGGAAACACCATATATTTT. Translation gives CASSSGPGNTIYF. The whole variable domain, filled in from reference TRBV19 and TRBJ1-3, reads DGGITQSPKYLFRKEGQNVTLSCEQNLNHDAMYWYRQDPGQGLRLIYYSQIVNDFQKGDIAEGYSVSREKKESFPLTVTSAQKNPTAFYLCASSSGPGNTIYFGEGSWLTVV.

CDR3 sequence: CASSFLTGSLNIQYF. CDR3 coding DNA: TGTGCCAGCTCCTTTCTCACGGGGTCCTTAAACATTCAGTACTTC. This chain links TRBV7-9 with TRBJ2-4, with D tentatively TRBD2 (5 bases). The V gene's germline CDR1 is SEHNR and CDR2 FQNEAQ (reference sequence). CDR3 length: 15 amino acids. The V end lost 8 bases, the J end lost 6 bases, and 20 bases lay between the germline ends. The entire variable domain, with the rest obtained from reference TRBV7-9 and TRBJ2-4, is as follows: DTGVSQNPRHKITKRGQNVTFRCDPISEHNRLYWYRQTLGQGPEFLTYFQNEAQLEKSRLLSDRFSAERPKGSFSTLEIQRTEQGDSAMYLCASSFLTGSLNIQYFGAGTRLSVL.

The rearrangement uses TRBV6-6 and TRBJ1-1; 10 nucleotides match TRBD1. Unmatched junction bases numbered 5, after V lost 6 bases and J lost 4 bases. The germline CDR1 and CDR2 sequences are MNHNY and SVGAGI (reference sequence). The CDR3 loop spans 14 amino acids. The CDR3: CASSETGGVTEAFF. As DNA, the CDR3 is TGTGCCAGCAGCGAGACAGGGGGCGTCACTGAAGCTTTCTTT.

The rearrangement links TRBV5-5 to TRBJ2-3; 12 nucleotides agree with TRBD2. This CDR3 region has 16 residues. CDR1 and CDR2 (germline): SGHKS, YYEKEE (reference sequence). V was clipped by 4 bases and J by 9 bases; unmatched bases: 12. CDR3 sequence (DNA): TGTGCCAGCAGCGGAGGACTAGCGGGAAGTTTTACGACGCAGTATTTT. This sequence encodes CASSGGLAGSFTTQYF.

The chain carries TRBV11-3 and TRBJ1-3; D remains ambiguous. Germline CDR1 is SGHNT and CDR2 is YENEEA. V was clipped by 2 bases and J by 0 bases, with 8 bases between them. The length of the CDR3 is 15 residues. CDR3 protein: CASSLSTASGNTIYF. Written as DNA, the CDR3 is TGTGCCAGCAGCTTATCTACAGCCTCTGGAAACACCATATATTTT.

About this clone itself: The same CDR3 arises from other DNA sequences in this sample as well. This chain links TRBV30 with TRBJ1-2; the match to TRBD1 covers 9 bases. The CDR3 totals 12 residues. CDR1 and CDR2 from the germline V gene are GTSNPN and SVGIG (reference sequence). Trimming at V came to 5 bases and at J to 4 bases, leaving 2 bases not matched to a gene. In nucleotides, the CDR3 is TGTGCCTGGTCGACAGGGGGCTATGGCTACACCTTC. Its protein is CAWSTGGYGYTF.

The chain has TRBV20-1 and TRBJ1-2; 7 positions match TRBD1. In germline, CDR1 is DFQATT, CDR2 SNEGSKA (reference sequence). This CDR3 contains 11 residues. V was pared by 8 bases and J by 8 bases, with 8 bases of the junction left unmatched. The CDR3 reads CSSTGARGYTF. As DNA, the CDR3 is TGCAGTTCAACAGGGGCGCGGGGCTACACCTTC.

The V gene is TRBV29-1, the J gene TRBJ1-1; no clear D. The germline V gene encodes CDR1 SQVTM and CDR2 ANQGSEA. With 7 bases removed from V and 3 bases from J, the gap between germline ends came to 9 bases. The CDR3 runs 11 residues. The CDR3 region is CSALRDTEAFF. The DNA of the CDR3 is TGCAGCGCCTTGAGGGACACTGAAGCTTTCTTT.

V usage is TRBV29-1 and J usage is TRBJ2-7, with a weak D call TRBD2 (6 bases). CDR3 length: 14 amino acids. Trimming removed 6 bases at V and 5 bases at J, with 20 bases between. CDR1 and CDR2 (germline): SQVTM, ANQGSEA. For the CDR3, the DNA is TGCAGCGTCATGGGGCTGGGAGGAGTTGACGAGCAGTACTTC. It codes for CSVMGLGGVDEQYF.

Details on this clone: Other nucleotide sequences from this sample produce the same CDR3. V and J are TRBV7-6 and TRBJ2-7; D perhaps matches TRBD2 (5 bases). CDR1 and CDR2 from the germline V gene are SGHVS and FNYEAQ. CDR3 length: 13 amino acids. Trimming shortened V by 2 bases and J by 5 bases, and 10 bases separated the two germline ends. CDR3 amino acids: CASSLRGRDEQYF. CDR3 sequence (DNA): TGTGCCAGCAGCTTAAGAGGGAGAGACGAGCAGTACTTC.

This chain joins TRBV5-4 and TRBJ2-4; D not resolved. This CDR3 is 15 amino acids long. V was cut by 5 bases and J by 7 bases, with 19 bases left in between. From germline, CDR1 is SGHNT and CDR2 YYREEE (reference sequence). CDR3 protein: CASSMTRTFGNIQYF. Written as DNA, the CDR3 is TGTGCCAGCAGTATGACCCGAACCTTCGGGAACATTCAGTACTTC. Drawing the rest from reference TRBV5-4 and TRBJ2-4, the complete variable domain is ETGVTQSPTHLIKTRGQQVTLRCSSQSGHNTVSWYQQALGQGPQFIFQYYREEENGRGNFPPRFSGLQFPNYSSELNVNALELDDSALYLCASSMTRTFGNIQYFGAGTRLSVL.

The chain carries TRBV6-5 and TRBJ2-7; the D is unclear. Germline CDR1 MNHEY, CDR2 SVGAGI. This CDR3 is 13 amino acids long. V gave up 0 bases and J gave up 3 bases, with 6 bases separating them. As DNA, the CDR3 is TGTGCCAGCAGTTACTCCGCAGGCTACGAGCAGTACTTC. Encoded protein: CASSYSAGYEQYF.

This sequence joins TRBV7-3 and TRBJ2-3, with D possibly matching TRBD1 (6 bases). The germline V gene encodes CDR1 SGHTA and CDR2 FQGTGA. V was trimmed by 2 bases and J by 4 bases, leaving 10 bases between them. The CDR3 totals 14 residues. CDR3 sequence reads: CASSLQGGSDTQYF. CDR3 DNA sequence: TGTGCCAGCAGCTTACAAGGGGGTTCAGATACGCAGTATTTT.

The chain combines TRBV6-6 with TRBJ2-2; maybe TRBD1 (5 bases). Deletions cut 7 bases from V and 3 bases from J, with 9 bases between. CDR3 length equals 13 residues. Germline V lookup: CDR1 MNHNY, CDR2 SVGAGI (reference sequence). The CDR3, as DNA: TGTGCCAGCACGACAGCTGACACCGGGGAGCTGTTTTTT. Protein sequence: CASTTADTGELFF.

This sequence joins TRBV18 and TRBJ2-7; D gene uncertain. The CDR3 is 15 residues long. V lost 0 bases and J 2 bases, leaving 11 bases between the germline ends. CDR1 and CDR2 (germline): KGHSH, LQKENI. DNA of the CDR3: TGTGCCAGCTCACCACCCTACGGTTCCCCCTACGAGCAGTACGTC. This codes for CASSPPYGSPYEQYV.

The rearrangement links TRBV3-1 (or the pseudogene TRBV3-2) to TRBJ1-5; 7 bases are shared with TRBD1. The CDR3 contains 13 residues. After removal of 4 bases from V and 5 bases from J, the junction contained 2 bases not matched to a gene. Germline CDR1 LGHDT, CDR2 YNNKEL (reference sequence). CDR3 DNA sequence: TGTGCCAGCAGCCGGGACAGCTATCAGCCCCAGCATTTT. It is translated as CASSRDSYQPQHF.

This chain joins TRBV18 and TRBJ1-6, with 9 nucleotides matching TRBD1. Germline trimming cut 7 bases from V and 8 bases from J; bases unmatched to any gene: 9. The germline CDR1 and CDR2 sequences are KGHSH and LQKENI. The CDR3 totals 15 residues. DNA for the CDR3: TGTGCCAGCTTTCGCGACAGGGGGATAGATTCACCCCTCCACTTT. Protein: CASFRDRGIDSPLHF.

The chain uses TRBV13 and TRBJ1-1, with 7 bases that match TRBD1. CDR1 and CDR2 from the germline V gene are PRHDT and FYEKMQ (reference sequence). The CDR3 is 14 amino acids. V was pared by 1 base and J by 5 bases, with 4 bases of the junction left unmatched. The CDR3 protein is CASSLEGGATEAFF. In DNA form, the CDR3 reads TGTGCCAGCAGCTTAGAAGGGGGCGCAACTGAAGCTTTCTTT. Using reference TRBV13 and TRBJ1-1 for the parts outside the CDR3, the full variable domain is AAGVIQSPRHLIKEKRETATLKCYPIPRHDTVYWYQQGPGQDPQFLISFYEKMQSDKGSIPDRFSAQQFSDYHSELNMSSLELGDSALYFCASSLEGGATEAFFGQGTRLTVV.

This clone was detected only a few times. The J gene is TRBJ1-6, the V gene TRBV10-3; D unresolved. CDR3 length: 15 residues. The ends were cut back, 0 bases at V and 6 bases at J, with 9 bases in the middle. In germline, CDR1 is ENHRY, CDR2 SYGVKD. In nucleotides, the CDR3 is TGTGCCATCAGTGAGTCGATGGGAGCTAATTCACCCCTCCACTTT. Its protein product is CAISESMGANSPLHF.

The chain carries TRBV11-2 and TRBJ2-5; 10 bases line up with TRBD2. This CDR3 region has 14 residues. V lost 6 bases and J lost 4; bases outside the gene matches: 5. Per the germline V gene, CDR1 is SGHAT and CDR2 is FQNNGV. The CDR3 is CASSLAGVRETQYF. For the CDR3, the DNA is TGTGCCAGCAGTCTAGCGGGGGTTCGAGAGACCCAGTACTTC.

V is TRBV19 and J is TRBJ1-1; the D gene is possibly TRBD1 (5 bases). The V gene lost 4 bases and the J gene lost 0 bases, with 15 bases spanning the gap. There are 16 residues in the CDR3. The germline V gene has CDR1 LNHDA and CDR2 SQIVND (reference sequence). This chain's CDR3 is CASSSPSRGMNTEAFF. Here the CDR3 DNA reads TGTGCCAGTAGTAGCCCCTCTAGGGGAATGAACACTGAAGCTTTCTTT.

The genes are TRBV10-3 and TRBJ1-4; 12 nucleotides line up with TRBD1. Germline V gene lookup returns CDR1 ENHRY and CDR2 SYGVKD. The CDR3 runs 17 residues. The J segment lost 6 bases and the V segment lost 0 bases, leaving 5 bases of the junction unmatched. DNA for the CDR3: TGTGCCATCAGTGAGTCGACTGGGACAGGGGGCGATGAAAAACTGTTTTTT. Translating it yields CAISESTGTGGDEKLFF.

This chain uses TRBV7-9 with TRBJ1-2; perhaps TRBD1 as D (6 bases). The germline V and J ends were trimmed by 5 bases and 4 bases, with 14 bases remaining between them. Germline CDR1 is SEHNR and CDR2 is FQNEAQ (reference sequence). The CDR3 is 14 residues long. CDR3 sequence reads: CASSGTGMVYGYTF. In DNA form, the CDR3 reads TGTGCCAGCAGCGGTACAGGGATGGTCTATGGCTACACCTTC.